Below, 5 T cell receptor beta chains from the same sample are listed, as sequenced in a study of CD8 T cells in Susac syndrome. cDNA came from about 0.46 to 1 ug RNA primed by random hexamers. TCRdb re-analysed the immunoSEQ multiplex PCR reads in MiXCR, keeping a single row per CDR3 protein. The sample yields about 200,000 distinct CDR3 sequences, 90% to 97% seen once. Sequencing was carried out using CD4+ T cells from PBMCs. The receptors shown here come from a human donor with multiple sclerosis.

The rearrangement links TRBV29-1 to TRBJ2-1, with D possibly TRBD2 on 6 matching bases. Looked up from germline, CDR1 is SQVTM and CDR2 is ANQGSEA. The CDR3 runs 13 residues. V lost 7 bases and J lost 0, with 10 bases in between. The CDR3 loop is CSAATSSYNEQFF. The CDR3 region has the DNA TGCAGCGCCGCGACTAGCTCCTACAATGAGCAGTTCTTC.

The chain has TRBV30 and TRBJ1-2, with 7 bases identical to TRBD1. J was trimmed by 1 base and V by 4 bases; bases with no gene match: 6. The CDR3 has 14 residues. Germline CDR1 reads GTSNPN; CDR2 reads SVGIG (reference sequence). CDR3 coding DNA: TGTGCCTGGAAAACGACAGGGCGTAACTATGGCTACACCTTC. Amino acids: CAWKTTGRNYGYTF. Based on the CDR3 plus reference TRBV30 and TRBJ1-2, the full variable domain is SQTIHQWPATLVQPVGSPLSLECTVEGTSNPNLYWYRQAAGRGLQLLFYSVGIGQISSEVPQNLSASRPQDRQFILSSKKLLLSDSGFYLCAWKTTGRNYGYTFGSGTRLTVV.

The chain combines TRBV19 with TRBJ1-1; D not resolved. The CDR3 is 14 amino acids. Germline assignment: CDR1 LNHDA and CDR2 SQIVND (reference sequence). Trimming stripped 5 bases from V and 3 bases from J, with 13 bases between. The CDR3 spells CASSRNARDTEAFF. Written as DNA, the CDR3 is TGTGCCAGTAGTCGCAACGCTCGGGACACTGAAGCTTTCTTT.

The V call is TRBV10-3, the J call TRBJ2-5; D gene unclear. This CDR3 has 14 amino acids. CDR1 ENHRY and CDR2 SYGVKD come from the germline V gene. Trimming left V 8 bases short and J 5 bases short, with 18 bases between. CDR3 in amino acids: CAIRRSLSRETQYF. The CDR3, as DNA: TGTGCCATCCGAAGGTCGTTATCGCGGGAGACCCAGTACTTC.

The chain recombines TRBV2 with TRBJ2-3, with D possibly being TRBD2 (6 bases). CDR3 length equals 15 residues. Germline values: CDR1 SNHLY, CDR2 FYNNEI. Trimming cost V 0 bases and J 3 bases, with 10 bases left between them. The CDR3 reads CASSEAPGRTDTQYF. CDR3 nucleotides: TGTGCCAGCAGTGAAGCTCCGGGGAGGACAGATACGCAGTATTTT.